Shown below are 13 T cell receptor beta chains from a single sample sequenced in a study of spatial heterogeneity in lung cancer. Indicated time point: blood at routine non-recurrence follow-up after resection. The study sequenced unsorted whole RNA from tumor, nontumor lung or frozen PBMC. TCRdb re-called the 5' RACE reads with MiXCR, one entry per CDR3 protein. The sample consists of some 120,000 distinct CDR3 sequences, 10% to 15% of them appearing once. The sequences come from PBMCs, collected at follow-up. The source is a male donor with early-stage non-small cell lung cancer.

This clonotype has more than one count but fewer than ten. The rearrangement links TRBV5-1 to TRBJ2-5, with a weak D call TRBD1 (6 bases). Germline CDR1 reads SGHRS; CDR2 reads YFSETQ. The V end was cut by 0 bases, the J end by 5 bases, with 17 bases between. The CDR3 is made up of 16 amino acids. The CDR3 nucleotides read TGCGCCAGCAGCTTGGGACCCGGACAGCCAGGGGAGACCCAGTACTTC. Its protein product is CASSLGPGQPGETQYF. Filled out from reference TRBV5-1 and TRBJ2-5, the complete variable domain reads KAGVTQTPRYLIKTRGQQVTLSCSPISGHRSVSWYQQTPGQGLQFLFEYFSETQRNKGNFPGRFSGRQFSNSRSEMNVSTLELGDSALYLCASSLGPGQPGETQYFGPGTRLLVL.

This clonotype has just a few counts. The rearrangement links TRBV10-3 to TRBJ2-1, with D uncertain. Germline V gene sequence: CDR1 ENHRY, CDR2 SYGVKD. CDR3 length: 11 residues. V shed 8 bases and J shed 10 bases, with 12 bases lying between them. The CDR3 DNA reads TGTGCCATCGCCGATCTAGAGGAGCAGTTCTTC. Residues: CAIADLEEQFF.

This clonotype was detected only a few times. The V and J genes are TRBV19 and TRBJ1-5; D is possibly TRBD1 (6 bases). The V gene's germline CDR1 is LNHDA and CDR2 SQIVND (reference sequence). This CDR3 is built from 15 residues. V lost 5 bases and J 11 bases, leaving 22 bases between the germline ends. The CDR3 reads CASSLQTGPWFSQHF. DNA of the CDR3: TGTGCCAGTAGTCTCCAGACAGGTCCTTGGTTTTCCCAGCATTTT.

This chain links TRBV14 with TRBJ2-1, with 9 positions matching TRBD1. Trimming cost V 2 bases and J 8 bases; bases outside gene matches: 13. Germline V lookup: CDR1 SGHDN, CDR2 FVKESK. The length of the CDR3 is 17 residues. CDR3 coding DNA: TGTGCCAGCAGCCAATTCCAACCGGGACAGGGAAAACATGAGCAGTTCTTC. It encodes CASSQFQPGQGKHEQFF.

V and J are TRBV7-3 and TRBJ2-2, with TRBD1 as a possible D gene (5 bases). Looked up from germline, CDR1 is SGHTA and CDR2 is FQGTGA. V dropped 2 bases and J dropped 4 bases, with 17 bases sitting between them. The CDR3 is 17 amino acids. DNA of the CDR3: TGTGCCAGCAGCTTAGAGGTCCTACCCCAGGGCACCGGGGAGCTGTTTTTT. Amino acids: CASSLEVLPQGTGELFF.

At least ten counts were recorded for this clonotype. The gene calls are TRBV11-2 and TRBJ2-3, with TRBD1 as a possible D gene (5 bases). Per germline, CDR1 SGHAT and CDR2 FQNNGV. V was cut by 2 bases and J by 4 bases, with 10 bases left in between. The length of the CDR3 is 14 residues. The CDR3 coding sequence is TGTGCCAGCAGCTTATACCAAGGGGCAGATACGCAGTATTTT. As protein: CASSLYQGADTQYF.

There are a few counts of this clonotype. V and J are TRBV5-4 and TRBJ2-7, with 8 bases matching TRBD1. This CDR3 has 14 amino acids. V gave up 0 bases and J gave up 5 bases; unmatched junction bases: 4. Germline V lookup: CDR1 SGHNT, CDR2 YYREEE (reference sequence). The CDR3 DNA reads as TGTGCCAGCAGCTTGGAGACAGGGGACCACGAGCAGTACTTC. It specifies CASSLETGDHEQYF.

This clonotype was picked up a small number of times. The chain joins TRBV5-1 to TRBJ2-3, with D perhaps matching TRBD2 (6 bases). The CDR3 sequence is 13 residues long. V shed 8 bases and J shed 1 base, with 11 bases lying between them. The germline CDR1 and CDR2 sequences are SGHRS and YFSETQ. CDR3 sequence: CASRTGGTDTQYF. The CDR3 bases are TGCGCCAGTCGCACGGGGGGCACAGATACGCAGTATTTT. The full variable domain, completed using reference TRBV5-1 and TRBJ2-3, is KAGVTQTPRYLIKTRGQQVTLSCSPISGHRSVSWYQQTPGQGLQFLFEYFSETQRNKGNFPGRFSGRQFSNSRSEMNVSTLELGDSALYLCASRTGGTDTQYFGPGTRLTVL.

This clonotype was seen a handful of times. V usage is TRBV24-1 and J usage is TRBJ1-4; tentative D call: TRBD1 (5 bases). V lost 9 bases and J lost 0, with 10 bases in between. CDR3 size: 14 residues. Germline V lookup: CDR1 KGHDR, CDR2 SFDVKD. CDR3: CATAGDATNEKLFF. In DNA, the CDR3 is TGTGCCACCGCCGGGGACGCAACTAATGAAAAACTGTTTTTT.

This clonotype has only a few counts. J is TRBJ1-5 and V is TRBV6-2 or TRBV6-3, with D uncertain. Trimming took 2 bases from V and 1 from J, leaving 6 bases between them. CDR3 length: 14 amino acids. CDR1 and CDR2 from the germline V gene are MNHEY and SVGEGT. The CDR3 bases are TGTGCCAGCAGTTACGGCCGGAGCAATCAGCCCCAGCATTTT. Encoded protein: CASSYGRSNQPQHF.

This clonotype turned up a few times. The chain uses TRBV11-3 and TRBJ2-2; no reliable D call. The germline CDR1 and CDR2 sequences are SGHNT and YENEEA. Deletions cut 5 bases from V and 6 bases from J, with 10 bases between. CDR3 length equals 13 residues. Here the CDR3 reads CASSPVGSGELFF. CDR3 coding DNA: TGTGCCAGCAGCCCGGTGGGTTCCGGGGAGCTGTTTTTT.

Many counts were recorded for this clonotype. V is TRBV9 and J is TRBJ2-1; D might be TRBD2 (6 bases). This CDR3 has 13 residues. V shed 0 bases and J shed 6 bases, with 7 bases lying between them. Germline V gene sequence: CDR1 SGDLS, CDR2 YYNGEE. CDR3 sequence: CASSVAGGNEQFF. The CDR3 DNA follows: TGTGCCAGCAGCGTAGCCGGGGGCAATGAGCAGTTCTTC. Full variable domain (remainder filled in from reference TRBV9 and TRBJ2-1): DSGVTQTPKHLITATGQRVTLRCSPRSGDLSVYWYQQSLDQGLQFLIQYYNGEERAKGNILERFSAQQFPDLHSELNLSSLELGDSALYFCASSVAGGNEQFFGPGTRLTVL.

The CDR3 loop reads CATEPGTGVTYEQYF. CDR3 nucleotides: TGTGCCACGGAGCCCGGGACAGGGGTCACCTACGAGCAGTACTTC. The chain is built from TRBV10-3 and TRBJ2-7, with TRBD1 matching 10 bases. From germline, CDR1 is ENHRY and CDR2 SYGVKD. V lost 10 bases, J lost 2 bases, and 11 bases stayed unmatched. The CDR3 totals 15 residues.